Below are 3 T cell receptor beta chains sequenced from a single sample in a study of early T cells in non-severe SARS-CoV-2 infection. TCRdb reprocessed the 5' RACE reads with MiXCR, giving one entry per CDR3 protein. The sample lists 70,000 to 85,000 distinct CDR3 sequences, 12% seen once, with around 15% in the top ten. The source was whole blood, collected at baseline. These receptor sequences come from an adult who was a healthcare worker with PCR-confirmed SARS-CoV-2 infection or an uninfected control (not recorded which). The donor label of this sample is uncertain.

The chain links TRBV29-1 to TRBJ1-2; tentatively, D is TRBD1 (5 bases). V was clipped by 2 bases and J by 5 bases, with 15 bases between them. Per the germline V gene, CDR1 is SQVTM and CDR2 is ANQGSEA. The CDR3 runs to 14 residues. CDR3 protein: CSVEFLQGLYGYTF. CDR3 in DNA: TGCAGCGTTGAATTCCTCCAGGGTTTATATGGCTACACCTTC.

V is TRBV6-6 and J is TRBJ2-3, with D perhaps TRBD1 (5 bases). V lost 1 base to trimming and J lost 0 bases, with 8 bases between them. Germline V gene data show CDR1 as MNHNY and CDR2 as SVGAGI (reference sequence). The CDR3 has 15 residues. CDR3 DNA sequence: TGTGCCAGCAGTTACTTTGGGGCTAGCACAGATACGCAGTATTTT. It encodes CASSYFGASTDTQYF.

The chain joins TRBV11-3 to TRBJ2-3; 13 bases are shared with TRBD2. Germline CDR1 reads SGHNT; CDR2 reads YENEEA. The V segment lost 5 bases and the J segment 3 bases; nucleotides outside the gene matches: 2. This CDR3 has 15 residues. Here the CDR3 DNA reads TGTGCCAGCAGCACTAGCGGGAGGGGGACAGATACGCAGTATTTT. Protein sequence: CASSTSGRGTDTQYF.